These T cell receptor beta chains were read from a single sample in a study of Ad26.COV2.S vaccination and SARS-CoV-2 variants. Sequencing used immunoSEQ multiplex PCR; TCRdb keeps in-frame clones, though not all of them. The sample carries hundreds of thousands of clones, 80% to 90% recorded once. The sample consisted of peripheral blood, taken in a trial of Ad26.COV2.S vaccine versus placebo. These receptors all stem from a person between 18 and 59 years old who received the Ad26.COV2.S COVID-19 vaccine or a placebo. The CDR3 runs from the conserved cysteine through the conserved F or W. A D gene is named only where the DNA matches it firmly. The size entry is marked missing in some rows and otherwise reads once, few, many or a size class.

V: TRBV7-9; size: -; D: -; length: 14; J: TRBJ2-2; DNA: TGTGCCAGCAGCTTAGGTACGAACACCGGGGAGCTGTTTTTT; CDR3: CASSLGTNTGELFF
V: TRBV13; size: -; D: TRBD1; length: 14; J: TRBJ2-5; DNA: TGTGCCAGCAGCGTCGGACAGGGGGGAGAGACCCAGTACTTC; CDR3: CASSVGQGGETQYF
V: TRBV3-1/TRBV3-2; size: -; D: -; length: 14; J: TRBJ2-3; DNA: TGTGCCAGCAGCCAACGAATGATCACAGATACGCAGTATTTT; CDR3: CASSQRMITDTQYF
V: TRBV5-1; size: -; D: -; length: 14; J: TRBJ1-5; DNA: TGCGCCAGTACCGGGACATTGGGGGATCAGCCCCAGCATTTT; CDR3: CASTGTLGDQPQHF
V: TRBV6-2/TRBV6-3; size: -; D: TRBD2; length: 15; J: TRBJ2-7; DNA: TGTGCCAGCAGCCGGACTAGCGGGGGTACCTACGAGCAGTACTTC; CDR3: CASSRTSGGTYEQYF
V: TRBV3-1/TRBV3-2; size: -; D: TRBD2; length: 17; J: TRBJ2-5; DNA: TGTGCCAGCAGCCAAGATTGGAGCGGGGGGGCCAAAGAGACCCAGTACTTC; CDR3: CASSQDWSGGAKETQYF
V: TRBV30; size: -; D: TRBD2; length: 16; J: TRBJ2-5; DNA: TGTGCCTGGAGTGTTGGGTCTAGCGGGTACCAAGAGACCCAGTACTTC; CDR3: CAWSVGSSGYQETQYF
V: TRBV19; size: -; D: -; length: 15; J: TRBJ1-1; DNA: TGTGCCAGTAGTAGCAGCCACGGGGCACTCACTGAAGCTTTCTTT; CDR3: CASSSSHGALTEAFF
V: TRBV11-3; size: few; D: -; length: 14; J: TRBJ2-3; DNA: TGTGCCAGCAGCTACAGGGGGGGGACAGATACGCAGTATTTT; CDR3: CASSYRGGTDTQYF
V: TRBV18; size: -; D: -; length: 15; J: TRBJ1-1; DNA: TGTGCCAGCTCACCACAGAAAGGGGTTGTTTCGGGAGCTTTCTTT; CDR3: CASSPQKGVVSGAFF
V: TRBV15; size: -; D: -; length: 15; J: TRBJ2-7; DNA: TGTGCCACCAGCAGAGATTTGGATAGCTCCTACGAGCAGTACTTC; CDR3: CATSRDLDSSYEQYF
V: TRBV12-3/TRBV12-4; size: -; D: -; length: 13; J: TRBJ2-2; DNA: TGTGCCAGCAGTCCTACAGAGGCCGGGGAGCTGTTTTTT; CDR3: CASSPTEAGELFF
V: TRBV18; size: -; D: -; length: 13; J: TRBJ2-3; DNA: TGTGCCAGCTCACCACCTCGGTCAGATACGCAGTATTTT; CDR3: CASSPPRSDTQYF
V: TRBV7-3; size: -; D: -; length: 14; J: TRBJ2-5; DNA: TGTGCCAGCAGCTTAAGTGTCAGCCAAGAGACCCAGTACTTC; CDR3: CASSLSVSQETQYF
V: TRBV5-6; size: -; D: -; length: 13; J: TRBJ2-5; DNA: TGTGCCAGCAGCAATAACAATTGGGAGACCCAGTACTTC; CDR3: CASSNNNWETQYF
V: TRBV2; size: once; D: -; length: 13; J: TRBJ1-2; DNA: TGTGCCAGCAGTCCAGCAGGGTTGTGGGGCTACACCTTC; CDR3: CASSPAGLWGYTF
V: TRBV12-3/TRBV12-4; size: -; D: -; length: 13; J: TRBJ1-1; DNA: TGTGCCAGCACCCCGACACGCCTAACTGAAGCTTTCTTT; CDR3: CASTPTRLTEAFF
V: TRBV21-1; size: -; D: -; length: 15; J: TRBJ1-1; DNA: TGTGCCAGCAGCACCCGGACAGGGGAGGACACTGAAGCTTTCTTT; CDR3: CASSTRTGEDTEAFF
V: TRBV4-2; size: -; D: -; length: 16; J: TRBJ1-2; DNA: TGTGCCAGCAGCCCGAACGCCTGGACATACGACTATGGCTACACCTTC; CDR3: CASSPNAWTYDYGYTF
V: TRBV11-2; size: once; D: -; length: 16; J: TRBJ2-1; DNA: TGTGCCAGCAGCTCCGAGCGGACTCGGTCCTACAATGAGCAGTTCTTC; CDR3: CASSSERTRSYNEQFF
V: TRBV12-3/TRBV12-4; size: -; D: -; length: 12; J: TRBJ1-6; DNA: TGTGCCAGCAGCTCCACCAATTCACCCCTCCACTTT; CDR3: CASSSTNSPLHF
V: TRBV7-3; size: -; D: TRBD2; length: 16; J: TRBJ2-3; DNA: TGTGCCAGCAGCACTGGGACTAGCGGGGTCACAGATACGCAGTATTTT; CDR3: CASSTGTSGVTDTQYF
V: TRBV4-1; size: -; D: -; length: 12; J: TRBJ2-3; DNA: TGCGCCAGCAGCCAGGATGGGGATACGCAGTATTTT; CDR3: CASSQDGDTQYF
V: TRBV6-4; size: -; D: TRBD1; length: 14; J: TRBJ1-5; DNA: TGTGCCAGCAGTGTCGGACAGGGGAACCAGCCCCAGCATTTT; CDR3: CASSVGQGNQPQHF
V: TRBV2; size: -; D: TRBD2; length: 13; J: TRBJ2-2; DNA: TGTGCCGGAGCGGGGGGGCTTGGCGGGGAGCTGTTTTTT; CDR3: CAGAGGLGGELFF
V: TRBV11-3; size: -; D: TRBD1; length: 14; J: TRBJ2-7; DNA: TGTGCCAGCAGCCGAGGACAGGAGTCCTACGAGCAGTACTTC; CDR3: CASSRGQESYEQYF
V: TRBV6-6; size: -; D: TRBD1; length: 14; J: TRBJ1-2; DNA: TGTGCCAGCAGTATAAGACAGGGGGCCGGGGGCTACACCTTC; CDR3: CASSIRQGAGGYTF
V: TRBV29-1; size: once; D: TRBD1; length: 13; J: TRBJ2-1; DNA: TGCAGCGTTAGGACAGGGGCCTACAATGAGCAGTTCTTC; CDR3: CSVRTGAYNEQFF
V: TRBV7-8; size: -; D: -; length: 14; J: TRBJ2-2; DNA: TGTGCCAGCAGCGGATTGCTCCGAATGCGGGAGCTGTTTTTT; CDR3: CASSGLLRMRELFF
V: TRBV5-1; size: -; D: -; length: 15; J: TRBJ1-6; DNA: TGCGCCAGCAGCTTGGAGGGGTTCGGTAATTCACCCCTCCACTTT; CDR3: CASSLEGFGNSPLHF
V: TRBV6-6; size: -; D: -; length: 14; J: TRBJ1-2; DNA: TGTGCCAGCAGTTACTACAGATCTAACTATGGCTACACCTTC; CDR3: CASSYYRSNYGYTF
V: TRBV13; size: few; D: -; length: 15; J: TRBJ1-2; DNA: TGTGCCAGCAGCTCTAAACCGGGACCTACATATGGCTACACCTTC; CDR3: CASSSKPGPTYGYTF
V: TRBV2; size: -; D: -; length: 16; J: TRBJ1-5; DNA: TGTGCCAGCAGTGAATTGAGCCGAGATAGCAATCAGCCCCAGCATTTT; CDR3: CASSELSRDSNQPQHF
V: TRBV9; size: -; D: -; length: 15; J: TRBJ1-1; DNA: TGTGCCAGCAGCCCAGAGGGAGGGGTGAACACTGAAGCTTTCTTT; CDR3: CASSPEGGVNTEAFF
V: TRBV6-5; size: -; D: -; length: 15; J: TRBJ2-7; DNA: TGTGCCAGCAGCCAAGGGCTTTCAAGCTCCTACGAGCAGTACTTC; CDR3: CASSQGLSSSYEQYF
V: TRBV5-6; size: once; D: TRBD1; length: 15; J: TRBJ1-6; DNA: TGTGCCAGCAAAGGACAGGGCTTGGGCAATTCACCCCTCCACTTT; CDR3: CASKGQGLGNSPLHF
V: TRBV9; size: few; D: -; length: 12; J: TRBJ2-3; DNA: TGTGCCAGCAGCAACCCCAGGGATACGCAGTATTTT; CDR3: CASSNPRDTQYF
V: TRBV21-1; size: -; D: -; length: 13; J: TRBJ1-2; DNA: TGTGCCAGCAGCCAACAGATTAACTATGGCTACACCTTC; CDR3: CASSQQINYGYTF
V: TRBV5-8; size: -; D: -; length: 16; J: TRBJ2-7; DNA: TGTGCCAGCAGCTTTACATTAGTTGGAGGGTTCTACGAGCAGTACTTC; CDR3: CASSFTLVGGFYEQYF
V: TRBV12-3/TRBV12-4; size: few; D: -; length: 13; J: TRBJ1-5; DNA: TGTGCCAGCAGTCACAGAAGCAATCAGCCCCAGCATTTT; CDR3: CASSHRSNQPQHF
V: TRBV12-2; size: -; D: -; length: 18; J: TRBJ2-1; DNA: TGTGCAAGTCGCCCATCCACCCCTCTAGCGGGGGTCTACAATGAGCAGTTCTTC; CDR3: CASRPSTPLAGVYNEQFF
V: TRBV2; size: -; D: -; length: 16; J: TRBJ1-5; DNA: TGTGCCAGCAGCGGCCCCTCTCAGGGGATGGATCAGCCCCAGCATTTT; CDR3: CASSGPSQGMDQPQHF
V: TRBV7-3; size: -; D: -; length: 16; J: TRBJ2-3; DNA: TGTGCCAGCAGCTACCTGGGGGGGCTGAACTCAGATACGCAGTATTTT; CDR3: CASSYLGGLNSDTQYF
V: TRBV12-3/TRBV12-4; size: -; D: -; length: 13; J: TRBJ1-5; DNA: TGTGCCAGCAGTTTAAGGTTGCAACAGCCCCAGCATTTT; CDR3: CASSLRLQQPQHF
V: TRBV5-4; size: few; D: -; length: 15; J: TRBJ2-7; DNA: TGTGCCAGCAGCTTGGCAGGTCAGGGATCCTACGAGCAGTACTTC; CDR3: CASSLAGQGSYEQYF
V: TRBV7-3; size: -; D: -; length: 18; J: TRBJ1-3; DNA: TGTGCCAGCAGCCAGCGCCCTCTAAGGGGGAGCTCTGGAAACACCATATATTTT; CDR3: CASSQRPLRGSSGNTIYF
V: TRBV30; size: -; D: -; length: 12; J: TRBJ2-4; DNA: TGTGCCTGGAGTGTGGGCAGAAACATTCAGTACTTC; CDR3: CAWSVGRNIQYF
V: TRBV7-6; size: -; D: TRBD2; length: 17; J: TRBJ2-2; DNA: TGTGCCAGCAGCGGTAGCGGGGGGGCCCTGAACACCGGGGAGCTGTTTTTT; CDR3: CASSGSGGALNTGELFF
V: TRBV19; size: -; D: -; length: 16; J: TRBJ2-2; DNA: TGTGCCAGTAGTATAGGGGGGCTAGCGAACACCGGGGAGCTGTTTTTT; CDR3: CASSIGGLANTGELFF
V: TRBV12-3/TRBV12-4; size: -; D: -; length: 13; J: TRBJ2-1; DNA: TGTGCCAGCAGCAATCACACTTACAATGAGCAGTTCTTC; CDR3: CASSNHTYNEQFF
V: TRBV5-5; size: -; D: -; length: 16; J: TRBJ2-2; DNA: TGTGCCAGCAGCAGACAAACGCCATCGAACACCGGGGAGCTGTTTTTT; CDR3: CASSRQTPSNTGELFF
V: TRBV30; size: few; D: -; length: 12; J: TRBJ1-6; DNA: TGTGCCTGGAGTGGACAGAATTCACCCCTCCACTTT; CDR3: CAWSGQNSPLHF